The text below deals with one T cell receptor beta chain. Antigen: not known. This entry belongs to a study of regulatory T cells in long-lasting Graves disease. As for the study in general: More than 5 years of antithyroid drugs with positive TSH receptor antibodies defined persistent Graves' disease. Findings and limits, study-wide: Under persistent disease, TRBV28, TRBJ1-2 and TRBJ2-5 were used preferentially.

Stated time point: persistent/refractory GD, antithyroid drugs over 5 years with positive TRAb. From RNA extracted from PBMCs, the TCR library was made. Germline CDR1 SSHAT, CDR2 FNYEAQ (reference sequence). The CDR3 totals 15 residues. V was pared by 5 bases and J by 4 bases, with 14 bases between. Assembly of TCR beta libraries relied on iRepertoire HTBI primers together with Arm-PCR of CDR3 regions. TCRdb re-derived calls from the multiplex PCR reads in MiXCR, one entry per CDR3 protein. Here the sample spans hundreds of thousands of distinct CDR3 sequences, approximately 29% being singletons. The TCR sequence derives from a female donor with Graves disease. The gene calls are TRBV7-7 and TRBJ2-2; no clear D gene. Sequencing was performed on peripheral blood mononuclear cells (PBMCs), taken when the disease was refractory, from a patient treated with antithyroid drugs. Here the CDR3 reads CASSHRASSTGELFF. CDR3 DNA sequence: TGTGCCAGCAGCCATCGGGCCTCGAGCACCGGGGAGCTGTTTTTT.